These 24 T cell receptor beta chains came from one sample sequenced in a study of T cell repertoires in cytomegalovirus infection. For these receptors, no antigen is known. MiXCR, run by TCRdb on the reads, gives a single entry per CDR3 protein. The sample consists of about 890,000 distinct CDR3 sequences, roughly 31% of them appearing once. The source material was cultured CD8+ T cells from PBMCs, sampled from culture after CMV antigen stimulation. The receptors shown here come from a human donor in good health (CMV status not recorded). Some clones in this sample may be carry-over from other donors' samples.

This clonotype was seen a few times. V gene TRBV6-2 or TRBV6-3 combines with J gene TRBJ1-5, with unresolved D. V lost 2 bases and J 6 bases, leaving 5 bases between the germline ends. CDR1 and CDR2 (germline): MNHEY, SVGEGT. This CDR3 has 12 amino acids. The DNA for the CDR3 is TGTGCCAGCAGTTACCCGAGTCAGCCCCAGCATTTT. As protein: CASSYPSQPQHF.

The genes are TRBV9 and TRBJ2-7, with TRBD1 matching over 7 bases. The V gene end was trimmed by 3 bases and the J gene end by 1 base; junction bases not matched to a gene: 4. The CDR3 has 14 residues. Germline loops: CDR1 SGDLS, CDR2 YYNGEE. The CDR3 DNA reads TGTGCCAGCAGCGAGGGGGACAGTTCCTACGAGCAGTACTTC. It is translated as CASSEGDSSYEQYF. The variable domain in full, with the rest retrieved from reference TRBV9 and TRBJ2-7, is DSGVTQTPKHLITATGQRVTLRCSPRSGDLSVYWYQQSLDQGLQFLIQYYNGEERAKGNILERFSAQQFPDLHSELNLSSLELGDSALYFCASSEGDSSYEQYFGPGTRLTVT.

This clonotype has just a few counts. The chain uses TRBV7-6 and TRBJ2-3; D is unclear. Germline V lookup: CDR1 SGHVS, CDR2 FNYEAQ. The length of the CDR3 is 13 residues. V lost 5 bases and J 4 bases, leaving 10 bases between the germline ends. DNA of the CDR3: TGTGCCAGCAGCCCCTACCGCCCAGATACGCAGTATTTT. Protein product: CASSPYRPDTQYF.

The chain is built from TRBV4-2 and TRBJ1-5; TRBD1 is a possible D gene (6 bases). CDR3 length: 14 amino acids. Germline CDR1 and CDR2: LGHNA and YNFKEQ. V was shortened by 0 bases and J by 11 bases, with 14 bases between the two germline ends. CDR3 sequence: CASSQDGQPSTQHF. In nucleotides, the CDR3 is TGTGCCAGCAGCCAAGATGGACAGCCCTCGACCCAGCATTTT.

The J gene is TRBJ1-2, the V gene TRBV6-2 or TRBV6-3; D might be TRBD1 (5 bases). The length of the CDR3 is 11 residues. The germline gives CDR1 MNHEY, CDR2 SVGEGT. V was pared by 6 bases and J by 4 bases, with 6 bases between. CDR3 bases: TGTGCCAGCAGAGGGGTCTATGGCTACACCTTC. Translated: CASRGVYGYTF.

This clonotype was recorded many times. The genes are TRBV9 and TRBJ2-1, with D perhaps assigned TRBD1 or TRBD2 (5 bases each). This CDR3 region has 14 residues. Trimming shortened V by 5 bases and J by 2 bases, and 11 bases separated the two germline ends. Looked up from germline, CDR1 is SGDLS and CDR2 is YYNGEE. This chain's CDR3 is CASSGGTPYNEQFF. The CDR3 DNA reads TGTGCCAGCAGTGGGGGTACCCCCTACAATGAGCAGTTCTTC.

Turning to this clonotype: Compared with germline, one end of the junction differs, possibly owing to a read error. This chain uses TRBV5-4 with TRBJ2-1; the D gene could be TRBD1 or TRBD2 (5 bases each). Germline V gene lookup returns CDR1 SGHNT and CDR2 YYREEE (reference sequence). The CDR3 extends over 13 amino acids. DNA for the CDR3: TGTGCCAGCAGCCCAGCCGGGACGCCGGAGCGGTTCTTC. Its protein product is CASSPAGTPERFF.

This sequence joins TRBV7-9 and TRBJ2-7; D tentatively fits TRBD1 or TRBD2 (5 bases each). The CDR3 is made up of 14 amino acids. Per germline, CDR1 SEHNR and CDR2 FQNEAQ (reference sequence). V gave up 5 bases and J gave up 3 bases, with 14 bases separating them. The CDR3 loop is CASSPEGRRYEQYF. In DNA form, the CDR3 reads TGTGCCAGCAGCCCCGAGGGGCGACGCTACGAGCAGTACTTC.

The chain recombines TRBV11-2 with TRBJ1-5; D unresolved. V lost 0 bases and J 0 bases, leaving 12 bases between the germline ends. The CDR3 runs 17 residues. Germline CDR1 is SGHAT and CDR2 is FQNNGV. DNA for the CDR3: TGTGCCAGCAGCTTAGAAGCAGTCTCATATAGCAATCAGCCCCAGCATTTT. As protein: CASSLEAVSYSNQPQHF.

This clonotype was counted a single time. This rearrangement joins TRBV11-2 to TRBJ2-3, with TRBD1 as a possible D gene (5 bases). The length of the CDR3 is 13 residues. Germline V gene lookup returns CDR1 SGHAT and CDR2 FQNNGV. V was trimmed by 3 bases and J by 6 bases, leaving 10 bases between them. The CDR3 spells CASSFETGDTQYF. The CDR3 bases are TGTGCCAGCAGCTTTGAAACAGGCGATACGCAGTATTTT.

The chain couples TRBV7-2 to TRBJ2-1, with a tentative D call TRBD1 (5 bases). CDR1 and CDR2 from the germline V gene are SGHTA and FQGNSA. V was shortened by 2 bases and J by 8 bases, with 13 bases between the two germline ends. CDR3 length: 14 amino acids. The CDR3 DNA is TGTGCCAGCAGCTTAAGGGGCAGGGTCGATGAGCAGTTCTTC. This encodes CASSLRGRVDEQFF.

This clonotype has only a few counts. The V call is TRBV19, the J call TRBJ2-7, with D perhaps matching TRBD1 or TRBD2 (6 bases each). The CDR3 totals 14 residues. The V end was cut by 5 bases, the J end by 2 bases, with 13 bases between. CDR1 and CDR2 (germline): LNHDA, SQIVND (reference sequence). The DNA for the CDR3 is TGTGCCAGTAGTGAGGGGGAGGCCACCTACGAGCAGTACTTC. It translates to CASSEGEATYEQYF.

V gene TRBV6-2 or TRBV6-3 combines with J gene TRBJ1-6, with D possibly matching TRBD1 (5 bases). The CDR3 length is 15 residues. Looked up from germline, CDR1 is MNHEY and CDR2 is SVGEGT. Trimming took 2 bases from V and 10 from J, leaving 15 bases between them. The CDR3 coding sequence is TGTGCCAGCAGTTACGGGGCAGGCCGTGGCTCACCCCTCCACTTT. Translated: CASSYGAGRGSPLHF.

This clonotype appeared a few times. The chain combines TRBV7-3 with TRBJ2-3; 10 bases fit TRBD2. Germline values: CDR1 SGHTA, CDR2 FQGTGA. This CDR3 comprises 17 residues. J was trimmed by 0 bases and V by 5 bases; bases with no gene match: 8. The CDR3 is CASSPQKRGGSTDTQYF. DNA of the CDR3: TGTGCCAGCAGCCCCCAAAAGCGGGGGGGAAGCACAGATACGCAGTATTTT.

This clonotype was detected a few times. This chain links TRBV9 with TRBJ1-2; 10 bases align to TRBD1. This CDR3 region has 15 residues. Germline CDR1 SGDLS, CDR2 YYNGEE. J lost 7 bases, V lost 4 bases, and 10 bases had no gene match. The CDR3 protein is CASSPRTGGSSGYTF. In DNA form, the CDR3 reads TGTGCCAGCAGCCCACGGACAGGGGGTAGTAGTGGCTACACCTTC.

Only a few counts were recorded for this clonotype. This chain uses TRBV7-6 with TRBJ2-1, with D perhaps TRBD1 or TRBD2 (6 bases each). Germline-derived CDR1 and CDR2 are SGHVS and FNYEAQ. CDR3 size: 13 residues. Trimming pared 5 bases from V and 7 bases from J, leaving 12 bases between. The CDR3: CASSERGANEQFF. The CDR3 bases are TGTGCCAGCAGCGAGAGGGGGGCTAATGAGCAGTTCTTC. The variable domain in full, with the rest retrieved from reference TRBV7-6 and TRBJ2-1, is GAGVSQSPRYKVTKRGQDVALRCDPISGHVSLYWYRQALGQGPEFLTYFNYEAQQDKSGLPNDRFSAERPEGSISTLTIQRTEQRDSAMYRCASSERGANEQFFGPGTRLTVL.

The chain combines TRBV6-2 or TRBV6-3 with TRBJ1-2, with 9 bases identical to TRBD1. CDR1 and CDR2 from the germline V gene are MNHEY and SVGEGT. The J segment lost 3 bases and the V segment lost 0 bases, leaving 5 bases of the junction unmatched. The CDR3 runs to 16 residues. The CDR3: CASSYSGQGRDYGYTF. CDR3 DNA: TGTGCCAGCAGTTACTCCGGACAGGGGAGAGACTATGGCTACACCTTC.

The chain carries TRBV19 and TRBJ2-1; 8 bases agree with TRBD2. Unmatched junction bases numbered 11, after V lost 10 bases and J lost 6 bases. Germline CDR1 is LNHDA and CDR2 is SQIVND (reference sequence). This CDR3 region has 14 residues. DNA for the CDR3: TGTGCCACAAGTAGTTATAGCGGGGTCAATGAGCAGTTCTTC. It translates to CATSSYSGVNEQFF.

The chain employs TRBV7-6 and TRBJ1-2, with D maybe TRBD1 (6 bases). The CDR3 length is 17 residues. With 5 bases removed from V and 0 bases from J, the gap between germline ends came to 19 bases. Germline V gene data show CDR1 as SGHVS and CDR2 as FNYEAQ. The CDR3 nucleotides are TGTGCCAGCAGCCCAGAAGGGGGGGCCATAGCTAACTATGGCTACACCTTC. It translates to CASSPEGGAIANYGYTF.

The count of this clonotype is one. The chain employs TRBV4-1 and TRBJ1-1, with D possibly TRBD1 on 5 matching bases. The CDR3 is made up of 15 amino acids. V was shortened by 2 bases and J by 1 base, with 11 bases between the two germline ends. Germline V gene sequence: CDR1 MGHRA, CDR2 YSYEKL. The chain's CDR3 is CASSQYPQGNTEAFF. Here the CDR3 DNA reads TGCGCCAGCAGCCAATACCCCCAGGGGAACACTGAAGCTTTCTTT.

As for this clonotype: The junction and the germline gene differ at one end; a read error may be behind it. This chain uses TRBV15 with TRBJ2-1; D not resolved. Germline-derived CDR1 and CDR2 are LNHNV and YYDKDF (reference sequence). This CDR3 region has 14 residues. CDR3 sequence reads: CVTSRDPPDNEQFF. The CDR3 coding sequence is TGTGTCACCAGCAGAGATCCCCCCGACAATGAGCAGTTCTTC. Based on the CDR3 plus reference TRBV15 and TRBJ2-1, the full variable domain is DAMVIQNPRYQVTQFGKPVTLSCSQTLNHNVMYWYQQKSSQAPKLLFHYYDKDFNNEADTPDNFQSRRPNTSFCFLDIRSPGLGDTAMYLCVTSRDPPDNEQFFGPGTRLTVL.

The chain combines TRBV12-3 or TRBV12-4 with TRBJ1-1; maybe TRBD1 (5 bases). Trimming cost V 5 bases and J 1 base, with 23 bases left between them. The CDR3 spans 18 residues. This CDR3 is CASSPLVGGIASNTEAFF. CDR3 nucleotide sequence: TGTGCCAGCAGTCCTCTGGTGGGGGGAATAGCCTCGAACACTGAAGCTTTCTTT.

V is TRBV5-4 and J is TRBJ2-1; 10 bases align to TRBD2. With V trimmed by 4 bases and J by 4 bases, 5 bases remained unmatched. The germline gives CDR1 SGHNT, CDR2 YYREEE (reference sequence). The CDR3 is 15 amino acids. CDR3 DNA sequence: TGTGCCAGCAGCCCCGGGACTAGCGAGTACAATGAGCAGTTCTTC. Protein sequence: CASSPGTSEYNEQFF.

The J gene is TRBJ1-3, the V gene TRBV19; D is unresolved. V lost 7 bases and J lost 4, with 20 bases in between. CDR3 length equals 16 residues. Germline V gene sequence: CDR1 LNHDA, CDR2 SQIVND (reference sequence). The CDR3 nucleotides are TGTGCCAGTACCCCCCGAAGCATCTACTACGGAAACACCATATATTTT. Amino acid sequence: CASTPRSIYYGNTIYF.